One sample yielded the 12 T cell receptor beta chains listed below, sequenced in a study of T cell changes during pregnancy in multiple sclerosis (dated by TCRdb to the late 2010s). Library generation was performed with the immunoSEQ multiplex PCR assay. In its TCRdb copy, this immuneACCESS table keeps in-frame sequences only and misses some clones. Where compared with another copy, unresolved V genes explain less than half of these, and the others have no known cause. Counted in this sample were about 55,000 clones; approximately 90% of them appeared once. The biggest ten clones account for approximately 0.58% of the sample. This sample comprised CD4+ T cells from peripheral blood mononuclear cells, obtained in the first trimester of pregnancy. These receptors originate from a female donor with multiple sclerosis, enrolled in a pregnancy study.

The rearrangement joins TRBV28 to TRBJ1-5; 8 bases map to TRBD1. The CDR3 runs to 14 residues. The J segment lost 4 bases and the V segment lost 6 bases, leaving 5 bases of the junction unmatched. Germline V gene sequence: CDR1 MDHEN, CDR2 SYDVKM. CDR3 sequence reads: CASRETGANQPQHF. CDR3 DNA sequence: TGTGCCAGCAGGGAGACAGGGGCTAATCAGCCCCAGCATTTT.

V and J are TRBV27 and TRBJ2-3; 7 positions match TRBD2. V lost 4 bases, J lost 8 bases, and 12 bases stayed unmatched. The CDR3 is 15 amino acids. CDR1 MNHEY and CDR2 SMNVEV come from the germline V gene (reference sequence). This CDR3 reads CASSSPRGGSGTQYF. The CDR3 bases are TGTGCCAGCAGTTCCCCCCGGGGCGGGAGTGGTACGCAGTATTTT.

This chain connects TRBV2 to TRBJ2-5; 7 nucleotides agree with TRBD2. This CDR3 has 13 residues. The V gene end was trimmed by 5 bases and the J gene end by 5 bases; junction bases not matched to a gene: 5. Germline assignment: CDR1 SNHLY and CDR2 FYNNEI. The CDR3 region has the DNA TGTGCCAGCAGTCGGGACTATCGGGAGACCCAGTACTTC. It is translated as CASSRDYRETQYF.

This clone appeared a single time. V is TRBV6-1 and J is TRBJ1-2, with 8 positions matching TRBD1. Germline CDR1 is MNHNS and CDR2 is SASEGT. The CDR3 length is 15 residues. The trim removed 5 bases at V and 4 bases at J, leaving 9 bases unmatched. This CDR3 is CASSSRQGSTYGYTF. CDR3 coding DNA: TGTGCCAGCAGTTCCCGACAGGGGAGCACCTATGGCTACACCTTC.

The genes are TRBV19 and TRBJ2-3; D is undetermined. V gave up 6 bases and J gave up 2 bases, with 12 bases separating them. Germline V gene lookup returns CDR1 LNHDA and CDR2 SQIVND (reference sequence). The CDR3 runs to 14 residues. The CDR3 protein is CASSVQEFTDTQYF. In nucleotides, the CDR3 is TGTGCCAGTAGCGTTCAGGAATTCACAGATACGCAGTATTTT.

The gene calls are TRBV10-3 and TRBJ2-2; no clear D. This CDR3 spans 15 amino acids. The V end lost 0 bases, the J end lost 1 base, and 6 bases lay between the germline ends. The germline CDR1 and CDR2 sequences are ENHRY and SYGVKD. The CDR3, as DNA: TGTGCCATCAGTGAGTCAACTCAGAACACCGGGGAGCTGTTTTTT. It yields the protein CAISESTQNTGELFF.

V and J are TRBV5-4 and TRBJ2-1; 9 bases line up with TRBD2. V lost 5 bases and J lost 5; bases outside the gene matches: 5. The CDR3 length is 14 residues. Germline V gene sequence: CDR1 SGHNT, CDR2 YYREEE (reference sequence). CDR3 DNA: TGTGCCAGCAGACCTCGACTAGCGGACAATGAGCAGTTCTTC. This codes for CASRPRLADNEQFF.

The CDR3 sequence is CASSLTGQNNQPQHF. As DNA, the CDR3 is TGTGCCAGCAGCTTAACGGGACAGAACAATCAGCCCCAGCATTTT. The chain joins TRBV7-8 to TRBJ1-5, with 7 bases lining up with TRBD1. Germline V lookup: CDR1 SGHVS, CDR2 FQNEAQ. CDR3 length equals 15 residues. V was pared by 2 bases and J by 3 bases, with 4 bases of the junction left unmatched.

The chain has TRBV19 and TRBJ1-5; 9 nucleotides agree with TRBD1. The V gene end was trimmed by 3 bases and the J gene end by 5 bases; junction bases not matched to a gene: 14. The CDR3 runs 18 residues. Germline V gene sequence: CDR1 LNHDA, CDR2 SQIVND (reference sequence). The CDR3 here is CASSMWVPGQGNHQPQHF. The CDR3 nucleotides are TGTGCCAGTAGTATGTGGGTACCGGGACAGGGTAACCATCAGCCCCAGCATTTT.

This chain joins TRBV7-2 and TRBJ2-4; D is ambiguous. CDR3 length equals 15 residues. Trimming removed 1 base from V and 0 bases from J, with 7 bases in between. The germline V gene has CDR1 SGHTA and CDR2 FQGNSA. For the CDR3, the DNA is TGTGCCAGCAGCTTAGGGCCCCTAGCCAAAAACATTCAGTACTTC. Protein product: CASSLGPLAKNIQYF.

The V gene is TRBV7-6, the J gene TRBJ2-7, with 8 nucleotides matching TRBD1. The CDR3 consists of 13 residues. V shed 5 bases and J 4 bases; nucleotides not matched to a gene: 4. The germline gives CDR1 SGHVS, CDR2 FNYEAQ. In DNA, the CDR3 is TGTGCCAGCAGCCCCGACAGGGGTTACGAGCAGTACTTC. Translated, it gives CASSPDRGYEQYF.

The chain links TRBV2 to TRBJ2-5; the D gene is possibly TRBD1 (6 bases). This CDR3 has 14 residues. Trimming left V 5 bases short and J 5 bases short, with 15 bases between. The germline CDR1 and CDR2 sequences are SNHLY and FYNNEI. CDR3 bases: TGTGCCAGCAGTACTAGGGTGGGGGCTGAGACCCAGTACTTC. Translating it yields CASSTRVGAETQYF.